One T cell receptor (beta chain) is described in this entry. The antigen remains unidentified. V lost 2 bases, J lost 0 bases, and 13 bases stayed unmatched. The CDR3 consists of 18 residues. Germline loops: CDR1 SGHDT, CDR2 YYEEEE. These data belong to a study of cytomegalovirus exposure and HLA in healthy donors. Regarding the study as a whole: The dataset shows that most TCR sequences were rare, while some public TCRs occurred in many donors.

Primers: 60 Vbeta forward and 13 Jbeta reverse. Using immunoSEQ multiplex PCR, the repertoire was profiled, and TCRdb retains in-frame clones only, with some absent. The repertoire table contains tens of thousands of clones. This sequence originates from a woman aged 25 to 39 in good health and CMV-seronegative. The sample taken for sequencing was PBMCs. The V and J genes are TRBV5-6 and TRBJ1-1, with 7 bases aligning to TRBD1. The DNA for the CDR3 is TGTGCCAGCAGCTTTTCTCCCCACAGGGGACCCATGAACACTGAAGCTTTCTTT. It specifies CASSFSPHRGPMNTEAFF.